One sample yielded the 32 T cell receptor beta chains listed below, sequenced in a study of OX40 agonist ivuxolimab in advanced cancers. The repertoire was sequenced with immunoSEQ multiplex PCR; TCRdb's copy has only in-frame clones and lacks some. The sample lists 85,000 to 100,000 clones; roughly 89% were seen once. Here the sequenced sample was CD4+ or CD8+ T cells sorted from blood, taken in a trial of the OX40 agonist ivuxolimab. The receptor source for this set is an adult with an advanced solid tumor such as melanoma, head and neck, liver or kidney cancer.

This chain links TRBV19 with TRBJ1-4; D remains ambiguous. The germline gives CDR1 LNHDA, CDR2 SQIVND (reference sequence). The CDR3 is 15 amino acids. V was trimmed by 1 base and J by 3 bases, leaving 9 bases between them. CDR3 nucleotides: TGTGCCAGTAGTATAGGTGGTGGTTCTAATGAAAAACTGTTTTTT. Translated: CASSIGGGSNEKLFF.

This clone has just a few counts. This rearrangement joins TRBV4-1 to TRBJ1-2; 7 bases fit TRBD1. V was pared by 0 bases and J by 3 bases, with 10 bases of the junction left unmatched. CDR3 length equals 17 residues. The germline V gene has CDR1 MGHRA and CDR2 YSYEKL. CDR3: CASSQDLETGRYYGYTF. DNA of the CDR3: TGCGCCAGCAGCCAAGATTTGGAGACAGGGCGATACTATGGCTACACCTTC.

V gene TRBV4-3 combines with J gene TRBJ2-5; D is ambiguous. The CDR3 sequence is 13 residues long. Germline assignment: CDR1 LGHNA and CDR2 YSLEER. Trimming removed 2 bases from V and 3 bases from J, with 7 bases in between. The DNA of the CDR3 is TGCGCCAGCAGCCAAAGTTGGGAAGAGACCCAGTACTTC. Its translation: CASSQSWEETQYF.

The chain carries TRBV2 and TRBJ1-5; a weak D match, TRBD1 (5 bases). This CDR3 comprises 15 residues. V was trimmed by 3 bases and J by 7 bases, leaving 16 bases between them. CDR1 and CDR2 (germline): SNHLY, FYNNEI. The CDR3 bases are TGTGCCAGCAGTGATTCGGTCCAGGGTGGCCAGCCCCAGCATTTT. It encodes CASSDSVQGGQPQHF.

The genes are TRBV6-5 and TRBJ2-7; 10 positions agree with TRBD1. The V gene end was trimmed by 5 bases and the J gene end by 6 bases; junction bases not matched to a gene: 10. This CDR3 is built from 15 residues. In germline, CDR1 is MNHEY, CDR2 SVGAGI. CDR3 sequence (DNA): TGTGCCAGCAGTCCTACCGGGACAGGGGTCTTCGAGCAGTACTTC. It translates to CASSPTGTGVFEQYF.

V usage is TRBV7-2 and J usage is TRBJ2-2, with TRBD1 as a possible D gene (6 bases). Trimming pared 5 bases from V and 0 bases from J, leaving 13 bases between. Germline CDR1 and CDR2: SGHTA and FQGNSA. The CDR3 has 16 amino acids. The CDR3 nucleotides are TGTGCCAGCAGCCGGAGACAGGTAGCGAACACCGGGGAGCTGTTTTTT. This codes for CASSRRQVANTGELFF. Full variable domain (outside the CDR3, taken from reference TRBV7-2 and TRBJ2-2): GAGVSQSPSNKVTEKGKDVELRCDPISGHTALYWYRQSLGQGLEFLIYFQGNSAPDKSGLPSDRFSAERTGGSVSTLTIQRTQQEDSAVYLCASSRRQVANTGELFFGEGSRLTVL.

The rearrangement links TRBV28 to TRBJ2-4; D is perhaps TRBD2 (6 bases). Germline V gene sequence: CDR1 MDHEN, CDR2 SYDVKM. The germline V and J ends were trimmed by 5 bases and 6 bases, with 20 bases remaining between them. This CDR3 is built from 16 residues. DNA of the CDR3: TGTGCCAGCAGTACCTTCAGGGCCCTGGGAGGAAACATTCAGTACTTC. Translation: CASSTFRALGGNIQYF. Complete variable domain (other parts from reference TRBV28 and TRBJ2-4): DVKVTQSSRYLVKRTGEKVFLECVQDMDHENMFWYRQDPGLGLRLIYFSYDVKMKEKGDIPEGYSVSREKKERFSLILESASTNQTSMYLCASSTFRALGGNIQYFGAGTRLSVL.

The chain combines TRBV30 with TRBJ1-6; 9 nucleotides match TRBD1. Germline V lookup: CDR1 GTSNPN, CDR2 SVGIG (reference sequence). There are 15 residues in the CDR3. In nucleotides, the CDR3 is TGTGCTTCAAGACCTCAGACAGGGGGAAATTCACCCCTCCACTTT. This encodes CASRPQTGGNSPLHF.

This chain links TRBV6-1 with TRBJ1-3, with a tentative D call TRBD1 (5 bases). V lost 2 bases to trimming and J lost 1 base, with 12 bases between them. Germline loops: CDR1 MNHNS, CDR2 SASEGT. The length of the CDR3 is 16 residues. This CDR3 reads CASSERGTPSGNTIYF. CDR3 coding DNA: TGTGCCAGCAGTGAAAGGGGTACACCTTCTGGAAACACCATATATTTT.

The rearrangement uses TRBV6-6 and TRBJ2-3; 9 positions match TRBD1. J lost 5 bases, V lost 8 bases, and 8 bases had no gene match. In germline, CDR1 is MNHNY, CDR2 SVGAGI (reference sequence). The CDR3 covers 14 residues. CDR3 sequence: CASFSGQGLDTQYF. CDR3 bases: TGTGCCAGCTTCTCCGGACAGGGGCTAGATACGCAGTATTTT.

This rearrangement joins TRBV7-7 to TRBJ1-1; D unclear. In germline, CDR1 is SSHAT, CDR2 FNYEAQ (reference sequence). This CDR3 comprises 13 residues. V was trimmed by 5 bases and J by 1 base, leaving 8 bases between them. CDR3 region: CASSPSENTEAFF. In nucleotides, the CDR3 is TGTGCCAGCAGCCCCTCAGAGAACACTGAAGCTTTCTTT.

The V and J genes are TRBV28 and TRBJ1-5; D not resolved. Per germline, CDR1 MDHEN and CDR2 SYDVKM. This CDR3 has 14 residues. Trimming removed 3 bases at V and 3 bases at J, with 9 bases between. Here the CDR3 reads CASSFPQPNQPQHF. As DNA, the CDR3 is TGTGCCAGCAGTTTCCCCCAGCCCAATCAGCCCCAGCATTTT.

The chain has TRBV28 and TRBJ1-1; D is undetermined. Germline loops: CDR1 MDHEN, CDR2 SYDVKM. This CDR3 contains 15 residues. Trimming took 1 base from V and 1 from J, leaving 10 bases between them. The CDR3 reads CASSLSDARNTEAFF. In DNA, the CDR3 is TGTGCCAGCAGTTTATCCGATGCCCGGAACACTGAAGCTTTCTTT.

The chain links TRBV10-3 to TRBJ2-7; D not resolved. CDR1 and CDR2 (germline): ENHRY, SYGVKD. CDR3 length: 13 amino acids. The V and J ends lost 4 bases and 12 bases respectively, with 19 bases between them. CDR3 loop: CAISGLNGRWLYF. CDR3 bases: TGTGCCATCAGTGGATTAAACGGCCGCTGGCTGTACTTC.

This chain's CDR3 is CASSERGASGNTIYF. The CDR3 bases are TGTGCCAGCAGCGAAAGAGGTGCCTCTGGAAACACCATATATTTT. The chain employs TRBV9 and TRBJ1-3, with D hard to call. Germline CDR1 reads SGDLS; CDR2 reads YYNGEE. With 3 bases removed from V and 0 bases from J, the gap between germline ends came to 10 bases. This CDR3 is built from 15 residues.

This chain connects TRBV21-1 to TRBJ2-1; the D call of TRBD1 is as the table states it, not checked on the DNA. TRBV21-1 is designated a pseudogene. This CDR3 is 15 amino acids long. The CDR3 region is CASSKEDSLYNEQFF. The CDR3 coding sequence is TGTGCCAGCAGCAAAGAGGACAGCCTCTACAATGAGCAGTTCTTC.

The chain is built from TRBV5-6 and TRBJ2-7, with TRBD1 identical over 10 bases. V trimming: 2 bases; J trimming: 4 bases; junction bases outside the gene matches: 12. CDR1 SGHDT and CDR2 YYEEEE come from the germline V gene. The CDR3 runs to 17 residues. The CDR3 DNA sequence: TGTGCCAGCAGCTTACGAGATAGGGGACAGGGGAAATACGAGCAGTACTTC. Its translation is CASSLRDRGQGKYEQYF.

This clone occurred once. The chain carries TRBV19 and TRBJ1-5; 11 nucleotides align to TRBD1. V lost 7 bases, J lost 6 bases, and 8 bases stayed unmatched. Germline assignment: CDR1 LNHDA and CDR2 SQIVND (reference sequence). The CDR3 sequence is 15 residues long. The CDR3 protein is CASNPSGQGGQPQHF. The DNA of the CDR3 is TGTGCCAGTAACCCCTCGGGACAGGGGGGTCAGCCCCAGCATTTT.

The chain joins TRBV19 to TRBJ1-3; TRBD1 might be the D (6 bases). The CDR3 consists of 17 residues. Germline CDR1 and CDR2: LNHDA and SQIVND (reference sequence). Trimming removed 5 bases from V and 0 bases from J, with 17 bases in between. The CDR3 sequence: CASSPGALTASGNTIYF. CDR3 in DNA: TGTGCCAGTAGTCCGGGGGCCCTAACCGCCTCTGGAAACACCATATATTTT.

The chain links TRBV19 to TRBJ2-5; 8 nucleotides match TRBD2. With 5 bases clipped from V and 4 bases from J, the junction kept 6 bases outside the gene matches. The CDR3 totals 14 residues. Per the germline V gene, CDR1 is LNHDA and CDR2 is SQIVND (reference sequence). CDR3 in DNA: TGTGCCAGTAGTCTTCCGGGACTAGGAGAGACCCAGTACTTC. Translated: CASSLPGLGETQYF. The full variable domain, in which reference TRBV19 and TRBJ2-5 provide the parts outside the CDR3, is DGGITQSPKYLFRKEGQNVTLSCEQNLNHDAMYWYRQDPGQGLRLIYYSQIVNDFQKGDIAEGYSVSREKKESFPLTVTSAQKNPTAFYLCASSLPGLGETQYFGPGTRLLVL.

A word on this clone: Other DNA sequences in the same sample also yield this CDR3. The gene calls are TRBV30 and TRBJ2-7; 10 bases map to TRBD2. CDR1 is GTSNPN, CDR2 SVGIG, per germline (reference sequence). This CDR3 contains 14 residues. Trimming removed 3 bases from V and 2 bases from J; junction bases left unmatched: 4. The CDR3 protein is CAWRGAGGAYEQYF. The CDR3 region has the DNA TGTGCCTGGAGGGGAGCGGGGGGGGCCTACGAGCAGTACTTC.

The rearrangement links TRBV29-1 to TRBJ2-1, with 9 bases lining up with TRBD2. CDR1 SQVTM and CDR2 ANQGSEA come from the germline V gene. CDR3 length: 14 amino acids. Trimming at V came to 3 bases and at J to 7 bases, leaving 7 bases not matched to a gene. The CDR3 protein is CSVDGGGAVNEQFF. CDR3 sequence (DNA): TGCAGCGTTGACGGCGGGGGGGCAGTGAATGAGCAGTTCTTC.

The rearrangement uses TRBV15 and TRBJ1-4; TRBD1 matches at 8 bases. The germline V gene has CDR1 LNHNV and CDR2 YYDKDF (reference sequence). The CDR3 extends over 18 amino acids. The trim removed 1 base at V and 3 bases at J, leaving 10 bases unmatched. CDR3 residues: CATSRGTGRAVANEKLFF. As DNA, the CDR3 is TGTGCCACCAGCAGAGGGACAGGGAGGGCGGTAGCTAATGAAAAACTGTTTTTT.

The V gene is TRBV5-1, the J gene TRBJ1-2; TRBD1 is a possible D gene (5 bases). Trimming took 2 bases from V and 2 from J, leaving 10 bases between them. This CDR3 comprises 14 residues. Germline V gives CDR1 SGHRS, CDR2 YFSETQ. The CDR3 DNA reads as TGCGCCAGCAGCTTCCAAGACAGCAACTATGGCTACACCTTC. Residues: CASSFQDSNYGYTF.

The chain carries TRBV19 and TRBJ1-6; D not resolved. CDR1 is LNHDA and CDR2 is SQIVND in the germline V gene (reference sequence). Trimming removed 4 bases from V and 8 bases from J, with 9 bases in between. This CDR3 comprises 13 residues. In DNA, the CDR3 is TGTGCCAGTAGTACAGGACTGTATTCACCCCTCCACTTT. This encodes CASSTGLYSPLHF. Drawing the rest from reference TRBV19 and TRBJ1-6, the complete variable domain is DGGITQSPKYLFRKEGQNVTLSCEQNLNHDAMYWYRQDPGQGLRLIYYSQIVNDFQKGDIAEGYSVSREKKESFPLTVTSAQKNPTAFYLCASSTGLYSPLHFGNGTRLTVT.

The V gene is TRBV2, the J gene TRBJ1-2; no reliable D call. The V gene's germline CDR1 is SNHLY and CDR2 FYNNEI. V lost 7 bases to trimming and J lost 1 base, with 13 bases between them. This CDR3 spans 14 amino acids. The CDR3 sequence: CASIVQPGNYGYTF. As DNA, the CDR3 is TGTGCCAGCATTGTCCAGCCGGGTAACTATGGCTACACCTTC.

Regarding this clone: Other DNA sequences in the same sample also yield this CDR3. The V and J genes are TRBV6-5 and TRBJ1-3; D is uncertain. The V end lost 0 bases, the J end lost 0 bases, and 6 bases lay between the germline ends. Germline assignment: CDR1 MNHEY and CDR2 SVGAGI. The CDR3 spans 15 residues. The CDR3 sequence: CASSYSSGSGNTIYF. CDR3 DNA: TGTGCCAGCAGTTACTCGAGTGGCTCTGGAAACACCATATATTTT.

On this clone: This sample includes further DNA sequences coding for the same CDR3. The rearrangement joins TRBV6-5 to TRBJ1-1; weak D call: TRBD1 (6 bases). This CDR3 has 13 amino acids. Trimming took 5 bases from V and 2 from J, leaving 9 bases between them. Germline CDR1 and CDR2: MNHEY and SVGAGI. CDR3 nucleotides: TGTGCCAGCAGTAAACAGGGTAACACTGAAGCTTTCTTT. Protein: CASSKQGNTEAFF.

The chain employs TRBV7-2 and TRBJ2-3, with TRBD2 matching 11 bases. V trimming: 3 bases; J trimming: 8 bases; junction bases outside the gene matches: 4. The CDR3 is made up of 14 amino acids. Germline V CDR1 and CDR2: SGHTA, FQGNSA. CDR3 sequence reads: CASSFSGGALTQYF. CDR3 nucleotide sequence: TGTGCCAGCAGCTTTAGCGGGGGGGCCCTTACGCAGTATTTT. The complete variable domain, with remaining parts taken from reference TRBV7-2 and TRBJ2-3, reads GAGVSQSPSNKVTEKGKDVELRCDPISGHTALYWYRQSLGQGLEFLIYFQGNSAPDKSGLPSDRFSAERTGGSVSTLTIQRTQQEDSAVYLCASSFSGGALTQYFGPGTRLTVL.

This clone has just one count. This chain connects TRBV21-1 to TRBJ1-4. TRBV21-1 is a pseudogene. The CDR3 spans 15 residues. CDR3 region: CASSKGGTRSEKLFF. In DNA, the CDR3 is TGTGCCAGCAGCAAAGGAGGAACCAGGAGTGAAAAACTGTTTTTT.

The chain uses TRBV7-9 and TRBJ1-2; D not certain. V was trimmed by 5 bases and J by 7 bases, leaving 8 bases between them. Germline CDR1 and CDR2: SEHNR and FQNEAQ (reference sequence). The CDR3 is 11 residues long. CDR3 bases: TGTGCCAGCAGCCCCACGAGTGGCTACACCTTC. This sequence encodes CASSPTSGYTF.

This rearrangement joins TRBV7-9 to TRBJ2-4; TRBD2 matches at 7 bases. Losses at the gene ends were 3 bases for V and 12 bases for J; bases not matched to a gene: 5. Germline assignment: CDR1 SEHNR and CDR2 FQNEAQ (reference sequence). The CDR3 is 12 residues long. The CDR3 reads CASSLGRESQYF. For the CDR3, the DNA is TGTGCCAGCAGCTTGGGGAGGGAGTCTCAGTACTTC.